This T cell receptor (beta chain) was recorded in a study of blood T cell repertoires in COVID-19. Germline CDR1 SGDLS, CDR2 YYNGEE. V was clipped by 0 bases and J by 7 bases, with 8 bases between them. The CDR3 is 13 residues long. Clones were sequenced by immunoSEQ multiplex PCR, and TCRdb holds only the in-frame ones, with some missing. The table includes about 100,000 clones, roughly 92% detected once. The sample comprised peripheral blood. This rearrangement joins TRBV9 to TRBJ2-1, with a possible D match to TRBD1 (5 bases). The TCR sequence derives from a man in his 70s with acute or convalescent COVID-19. CDR3 coding DNA: TGTGCCAGCAGCGTAGGACAGTGGAATGAGCAGTTCTTC. Its protein product is CASSVGQWNEQFF.